A single sample gave rise to the 26 T cell receptor beta chains below, sequenced in a study of T-cell reconstitution after alpha-beta-depleted transplantation in children. Preparation of the TCRbeta library used unique molecular identifiers. TCRdb reprocessed the PCR reads via MiXCR and lists one record per CDR3 protein. The sample includes about 600,000 distinct CDR3 sequences, approximately 22% of them seen just once. Sequences were derived from PBMCs, mostly from graft donor cells, sampled 360 days after TCRalphabeta/CD19-depleted stem cell transplant. These receptors all come from a boy in the first two years of life who had a stem cell transplant for acute myeloid leukemia, so the T cells may come from the graft donor.

This clonotype was seen more than once but under ten times. V gene TRBV12-3 or TRBV12-4 combines with J gene TRBJ1-3; D call uncertain. CDR3 size: 14 residues. Trimming took 1 base from V and 4 from J, leaving 8 bases between them. CDR3 DNA sequence: TGTGCCAGCAGTTTAGAGACATCGGGAAACACCATATATTTT. Translating gives CASSLETSGNTIYF.

This clonotype came up a few times. This chain uses TRBV20-1 with TRBJ2-7, with 8 bases that match TRBD2. The CDR3 sequence is 14 residues long. Trimming at V came to 3 bases and at J to 3 bases, leaving 7 bases not matched to a gene. Germline V lookup: CDR1 DFQATT, CDR2 SNEGSKA (reference sequence). The CDR3 is CSARDLAGHYEQYF. The DNA of the CDR3 is TGCAGTGCTAGGGACTTAGCGGGACACTACGAGCAGTACTTC.

This clonotype has at least ten counts. The CDR3 is CASKQGGLNTEAFF. CDR3 sequence (DNA): TGTGCCAGCAAACAGGGGGGCCTGAACACTGAAGCTTTCTTT. This chain links TRBV6-1 with TRBJ1-1, with TRBD1 matching 8 bases. Germline assignment: CDR1 MNHNS and CDR2 SASEGT. The CDR3 consists of 14 residues. J was trimmed by 0 bases and V by 7 bases; bases with no gene match: 4.

The chain links TRBV5-1 to TRBJ2-1; 9 nucleotides match TRBD1. V trimming: 4 bases; J trimming: 2 bases; junction bases outside the gene matches: 16. The CDR3 is made up of 19 amino acids. Germline values: CDR1 SGHRS, CDR2 YFSETQ. This CDR3 reads CASSMRNGDRGEAYNEQFF. CDR3 nucleotides: TGCGCCAGCAGCATGCGGAACGGCGACAGGGGGGAGGCCTACAATGAGCAGTTCTTC.

The chain recombines TRBV12-3 or TRBV12-4 with TRBJ2-1, with D possibly matching TRBD1 (6 bases). V was shortened by 7 bases and J by 3 bases, with 13 bases between the two germline ends. The CDR3 has 14 amino acids. The chain's CDR3 is CASIGGNYYNEQFF. The CDR3 DNA reads as TGTGCCAGCATAGGGGGAAACTACTACAATGAGCAGTTCTTC.

This clonotype appeared a few times. The chain has TRBV29-1 and TRBJ1-2, with 7 bases that match TRBD1. This CDR3 contains 13 residues. With 0 bases clipped from V and 5 bases from J, the junction kept 3 bases outside the gene matches. Germline-derived CDR1 and CDR2 are SQVTM and ANQGSEA. The CDR3 loop is CSVEDPGGYGYTF. CDR3 DNA: TGCAGCGTTGAAGATCCAGGGGGGTATGGCTACACCTTC.

This clonotype has a count of ten or more. The chain carries TRBV29-1 and TRBJ2-7, with a weak D call TRBD2 (6 bases). V was pared by 7 bases and J by 5 bases, with 12 bases between. In germline, CDR1 is SQVTM, CDR2 ANQGSEA. There are 11 residues in the CDR3. CDR3 nucleotides: TGCAGCGGGGGAAGGAGGGACGAGCAGTACTTC. Translation gives CSGGRRDEQYF.

The sample holds a few counts of this clonotype. V usage is TRBV5-5 and J usage is TRBJ2-1; TRBD2 matches at 8 bases. Trimming removed 0 bases from V and 9 bases from J; junction bases left unmatched: 8. Germline V CDR1 and CDR2: SGHKS, YYEKEE (reference sequence). The CDR3 consists of 15 residues. For the CDR3, the DNA is TGTGCCAGCAGCTTGGGGGTGACTAGCGATTTTGAGCAGTTCTTC. As protein: CASSLGVTSDFEQFF. The full variable domain, rest sourced from reference TRBV5-5 and TRBJ2-1, is DAGVTQSPTHLIKTRGQQVTLRCSPISGHKSVSWYQQVLGQGPQFIFQYYEKEERGRGNFPDRFSARQFPNYSSELNVNALLLGDSALYLCASSLGVTSDFEQFFGPGTRLTVL.

The J gene is TRBJ1-1, the V gene TRBV20-1; no reliable D call. V was cut by 1 base and J by 7 bases, with 13 bases left in between. Germline loops: CDR1 DFQATT, CDR2 SNEGSKA (reference sequence). CDR3 length equals 13 residues. CDR3: CSARGITGLEAFF. In nucleotides, the CDR3 is TGCAGTGCTAGAGGTATTACGGGCCTTGAAGCTTTCTTT.

Many counts were recorded for this clonotype. This chain links TRBV29-1 with TRBJ2-7, with 9 bases that match TRBD1. The CDR3 has 13 residues. CDR1 is SQVTM and CDR2 is ANQGSEA in the germline V gene. V lost 6 bases and J lost 2; bases outside the gene matches: 5. The chain's CDR3 is CSVGTGLTYEQYF. In DNA, the CDR3 is TGCAGCGTCGGGACAGGGCTGACCTACGAGCAGTACTTC.

The rearrangement joins TRBV6-5 to TRBJ1-3; 8 bases fit TRBD1. The CDR3 is 16 residues long. From germline, CDR1 is MNHEY and CDR2 SVGAGI. With V trimmed by 2 bases and J by 7 bases, 10 bases remained unmatched. In DNA, the CDR3 is TGTGCCAGCAGTTACACCTCGACAGGGGATATGAACACCATATATTTT. It specifies CASSYTSTGDMNTIYF.

This clonotype appeared many times. This chain links TRBV28 with TRBJ2-7, with TRBD2 as a possible D gene (6 bases). CDR1 is MDHEN and CDR2 is SYDVKM in the germline V gene. This CDR3 is 18 amino acids long. CDR3 sequence reads: CASSLFRGLGDYSHEQYV. The CDR3 DNA is TGTGCCAGCAGTTTATTTAGGGGACTCGGCGACTACTCCCACGAGCAGTACGTC.

The chain employs TRBV29-1 and TRBJ2-3, with D perhaps matching TRBD2 (7 bases). Germline V CDR1 and CDR2: SQVTM, ANQGSEA. CDR3 size: 16 residues. V dropped 7 bases and J dropped 4 bases, with 24 bases sitting between them. CDR3 residues: CSGLGGGADVADTQYF. As DNA, the CDR3 is TGCAGCGGCCTGGGGGGGGGGGCAGATGTTGCAGATACGCAGTATTTT.

This clonotype was detected only a few times. The genes are TRBV20-1 and TRBJ2-7, with D perhaps given as TRBD1 or TRBD2 (7 bases each). Trimming shortened V by 5 bases and J by 1 base, and 12 bases separated the two germline ends. CDR1 and CDR2 from the germline V gene are DFQATT and SNEGSKA (reference sequence). This CDR3 spans 13 amino acids. The CDR3 DNA reads as TGCAGTGCTTTTCAGGGGGGGTCCTACGAGCAGTACGTC. It specifies CSAFQGGSYEQYV.

This clonotype was counted at least ten times. The rearrangement uses TRBV11-2 and TRBJ2-6; D is undetermined. V lost 5 bases, J lost 0 bases, and 20 bases lay in between. Per germline, CDR1 SGHAT and CDR2 FQNNGV. This CDR3 spans 19 amino acids. The CDR3 loop reads CASSHFGWEANSGANVLTF. The CDR3 DNA is TGTGCCAGCAGCCATTTTGGGTGGGAAGCCAACTCTGGGGCCAACGTCCTGACTTTC.

V and J are TRBV18 and TRBJ2-7, with D unclear. V lost 3 bases to trimming and J lost 6 bases, with 18 bases between them. Germline V gives CDR1 KGHSH, CDR2 LQKENI. This CDR3 region has 15 residues. The CDR3 DNA follows: TGTGCCAGCTCACCCTTTGGGGAAGCGAAACCCGAGCAGTACTTC. Translating it yields CASSPFGEAKPEQYF.

The chain joins TRBV12-3 or TRBV12-4 to TRBJ2-5, with 10 bases that match TRBD1. Trimming cost V 7 bases and J 4 bases; bases outside gene matches: 9. The CDR3 is made up of 15 amino acids. The CDR3 sequence is CASTTLTGGIETQYF. In DNA form, the CDR3 reads TGTGCCAGCACAACGCTGACAGGGGGCATAGAGACCCAGTACTTC.

This clonotype came up a few times. The chain joins TRBV30 to TRBJ1-1; no definite D call. Per germline, CDR1 GTSNPN and CDR2 SVGIG (reference sequence). V shed 0 bases and J shed 1 base, with 6 bases lying between them. The CDR3 consists of 13 residues. The CDR3 spells CAWSVGWNTEAFF. CDR3 sequence (DNA): TGTGCCTGGAGTGTGGGATGGAACACTGAAGCTTTCTTT.

This clonotype has more than one count but fewer than ten. J is TRBJ2-2 and V is TRBV28; D is ambiguous. Looked up from germline, CDR1 is MDHEN and CDR2 is SYDVKM. Trimming left V 10 bases short and J 7 bases short, with 13 bases between. The length of the CDR3 is 12 residues. CDR3 loop: CATSWLVGELFF. The CDR3 DNA reads TGTGCCACCTCTTGGCTGGTCGGGGAGCTGTTTTTT.

This chain joins TRBV12-3 or TRBV12-4 and TRBJ2-2; 8 nucleotides match TRBD1. This CDR3 region has 14 residues. Trimming at V came to 5 bases and at J to 6 bases, leaving 5 bases not matched to a gene. The CDR3: CASSGQGYAGELFF. DNA for the CDR3: TGTGCCAGCAGTGGACAGGGTTACGCCGGGGAGCTGTTTTTT.

This clonotype has just a few counts. The chain carries TRBV4-3 and TRBJ2-7; D is possibly TRBD1 (5 bases). Trimming removed 3 bases at V and 3 bases at J, with 15 bases between. This CDR3 has 15 amino acids. CDR1 and CDR2 from the germline V gene are LGHNA and YSLEER. CDR3 region: CASSHLTDRFYEQYF. The CDR3 DNA is TGCGCCAGCAGCCATCTTACCGACAGATTCTACGAGCAGTACTTC.

The chain links TRBV24-1 to TRBJ2-5, with D perhaps TRBD2 (7 bases). CDR1 and CDR2 (germline): KGHDR, SFDVKD. The CDR3 is made up of 14 amino acids. The V and J ends lost 5 bases and 3 bases respectively, with 12 bases between them. The CDR3 protein is CATSAGGPKETQYF. The CDR3 DNA reads as TGTGCCACCAGTGCGGGGGGCCCGAAAGAGACCCAGTACTTC.

In this sample, this clonotype turned up many times. Here the CDR3 reads CASSRRGDTGELFF. In nucleotides, the CDR3 is TGTGCCAGCAGCCGGCGGGGAGACACCGGGGAGCTGTTTTTT. V gene TRBV28 combines with J gene TRBJ2-2; TRBD2 is a possible D gene (6 bases). The CDR3 is 14 amino acids. Trimming removed 6 bases from V and 3 bases from J, with 11 bases in between. Germline V gene data show CDR1 as MDHEN and CDR2 as SYDVKM.

This clonotype was seen ten or more times. V gene TRBV20-1 combines with J gene TRBJ2-1; a weak D match, TRBD1 (5 bases). V gave up 1 base and J gave up 8 bases, with 15 bases separating them. The CDR3 covers 14 residues. CDR1 and CDR2 (germline): DFQATT, SNEGSKA (reference sequence). The CDR3 region is CSARALSVGHEQFF. The DNA for the CDR3 is TGCAGTGCTAGAGCCCTATCTGTGGGGCATGAGCAGTTCTTC.

This clonotype was seen only a few times. The chain combines TRBV12-3 or TRBV12-4 with TRBJ1-6, with D tentatively TRBD1 (5 bases). This CDR3 is built from 14 residues. V lost 3 bases and J 9 bases, leaving 12 bases between the germline ends. CDR3 coding DNA: TGTGCCAGCAGTTTCGGCGGGGACGTTTCACCCCTCCACTTT. Amino acids: CASSFGGDVSPLHF.

This clonotype was observed a few times. The V and J genes are TRBV29-1 and TRBJ2-2; 7 bases are shared with TRBD2. Looked up from germline, CDR1 is SQVTM and CDR2 is ANQGSEA. V shed 7 bases, J shed 4 bases, and the junction held 6 bases outside the gene matches. The CDR3 is 13 residues long. The DNA of the CDR3 is TGCAGCGCCCAGTGGGGGGGCACCGGGGAGCTGTTTTTT. Residues: CSAQWGGTGELFF.